The next 3 T cell receptor beta chains were all read from a single sample in a study of control samples from healthy donors and cancer patients. Assay: immunoSEQ multiplex PCR; the TCRdb copy retains only in-frame clones and omits some. The sample lists about 24,000 clones, roughly 80% occurring once. The sequencing sample was made of PBMCs. The receptors stem from a man in his sixties with head and neck cancer.

In its sample, this clone was seen a few times. The chain links TRBV2 to TRBJ1-2, with D unresolved. This CDR3 has 14 residues. V was trimmed by 1 base and J by 4 bases, leaving 10 bases between them. Germline V gives CDR1 SNHLY, CDR2 FYNNEI. CDR3 nucleotides: TGTGCCAGCAGTGAAGTGGAGGGCCGCTATGGCTACACCTTC. The encoded protein is CASSEVEGRYGYTF.

V gene TRBV10-2 combines with J gene TRBJ2-3, with D tentatively TRBD2 (5 bases). CDR1 is WSHSY and CDR2 is SAAADI in the germline V gene. V lost 9 bases to trimming and J lost 2 bases, with 18 bases between them. The CDR3 is 15 amino acids. CDR3 sequence: CASTDSSPFTDTQYF. The CDR3 nucleotides are TGCGCCAGTACGGACTCCTCCCCGTTCACAGATACGCAGTATTTT.

This sequence joins TRBV28 and TRBJ2-3, with 8 bases that match TRBD1. The CDR3 is 15 amino acids. Germline trimming cut 7 bases from V and 2 bases from J; bases unmatched to any gene: 8. CDR1 and CDR2 (germline): MDHEN, SYDVKM. The CDR3 loop is CASTSEDRDTDTQYF. The CDR3 nucleotides read TGTGCCAGCACCTCTGAGGACAGGGACACAGATACGCAGTATTTT.